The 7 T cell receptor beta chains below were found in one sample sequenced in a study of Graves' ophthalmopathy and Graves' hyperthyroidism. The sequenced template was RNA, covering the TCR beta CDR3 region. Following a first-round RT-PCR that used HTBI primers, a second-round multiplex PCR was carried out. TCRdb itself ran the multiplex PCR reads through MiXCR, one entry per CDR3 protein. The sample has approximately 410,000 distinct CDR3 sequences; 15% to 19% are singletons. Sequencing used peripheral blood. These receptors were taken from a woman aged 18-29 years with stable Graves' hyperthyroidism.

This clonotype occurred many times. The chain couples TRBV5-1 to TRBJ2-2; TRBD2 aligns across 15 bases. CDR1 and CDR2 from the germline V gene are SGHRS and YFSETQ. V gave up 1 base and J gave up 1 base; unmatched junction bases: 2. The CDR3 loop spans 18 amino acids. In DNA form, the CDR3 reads TGCGCCAGCAGCTTGTGGACTAGCGGGGGGGTGAACACCGGGGAGCTGTTTTTT. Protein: CASSLWTSGGVNTGELFF.

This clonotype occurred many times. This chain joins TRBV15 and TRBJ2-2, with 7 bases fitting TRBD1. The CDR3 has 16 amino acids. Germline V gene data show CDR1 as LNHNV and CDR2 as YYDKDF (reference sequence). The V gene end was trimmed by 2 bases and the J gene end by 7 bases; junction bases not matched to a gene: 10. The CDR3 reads CATSRPNWDRRGELFF. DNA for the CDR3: TGTGCCACCAGCAGACCCAACTGGGACAGACGCGGGGAGCTGTTTTTT.

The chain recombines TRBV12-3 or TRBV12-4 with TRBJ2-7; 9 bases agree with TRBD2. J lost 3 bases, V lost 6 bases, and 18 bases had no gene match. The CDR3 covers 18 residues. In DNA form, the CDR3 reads TGTGCCAGCAGACAAACCCCGGGACTAGCCGAGTCTAACTACGAGCAGTACTTC. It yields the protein CASRQTPGLAESNYEQYF.

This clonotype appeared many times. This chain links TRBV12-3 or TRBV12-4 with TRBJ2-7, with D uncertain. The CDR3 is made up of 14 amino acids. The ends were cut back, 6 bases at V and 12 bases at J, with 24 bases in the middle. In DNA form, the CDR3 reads TGTGCCAGCAGCCTGGGGAATCGCTACTCGCTTTTGTACTTC. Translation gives CASSLGNRYSLLYF.

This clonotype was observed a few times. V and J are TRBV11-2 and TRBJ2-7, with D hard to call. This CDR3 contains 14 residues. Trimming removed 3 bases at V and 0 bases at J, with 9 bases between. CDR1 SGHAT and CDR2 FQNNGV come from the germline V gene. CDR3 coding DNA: TGTGCCAGCAGCTTCCAGACGAACTCCTACGAGCAGTACTTC. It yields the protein CASSFQTNSYEQYF. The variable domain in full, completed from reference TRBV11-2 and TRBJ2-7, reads EAGVAQSPRYKIIEKRQSVAFWCNPISGHATLYWYQQILGQGPKLLIQFQNNGVVDDSQLPKDRFSAERLKGVDSTLKIQPAKLEDSAVYLCASSFQTNSYEQYFGPGTRLTVT.

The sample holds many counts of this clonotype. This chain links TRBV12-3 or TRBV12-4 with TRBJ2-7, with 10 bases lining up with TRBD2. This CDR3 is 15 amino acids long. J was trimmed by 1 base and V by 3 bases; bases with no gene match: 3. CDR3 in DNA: TGTGCCAGCAGTTTTAGCGGGGGGCCTTCCTACGAGCAGTACTTC. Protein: CASSFSGGPSYEQYF.

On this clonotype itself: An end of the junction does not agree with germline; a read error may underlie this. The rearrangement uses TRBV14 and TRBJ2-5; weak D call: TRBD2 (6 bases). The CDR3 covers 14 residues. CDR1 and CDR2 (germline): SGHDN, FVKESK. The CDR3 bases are TGTGCCAGCAGCCTTTCGGGCGGGGTGGAGACCGAGTACTTC. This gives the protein CASSLSGGVETEYF.